This T cell receptor (beta chain) was captured in a study of PD-L1 blockade in urothelial cancer. Study background: About 90% of the roughly 29 patients were men with bladder-origin urothelial cancer.

This CDR3 region has 14 residues. CDR1 and CDR2 from the germline V gene are SGDLS and YYNGEE. The sample holds a few counts of this clone. TCRdb keeps only in-frame clones here, not all; method: immunoSEQ multiplex PCR. This table has just over 35,000 clones, about a third appearing once. This material consisted of tumor tissue, taken before atezolizumab (anti-PD-L1) treatment. V gene TRBV9 combines with J gene TRBJ1-4; the match to TRBD1 covers 7 bases. This receptor was taken from a man in his 60s with urothelial cancer. The CDR3 nucleotides read TGTGCGACGGGACAGAGAACAACTAATGAAAAACTGTTTTTT. This sequence encodes CATGQRTTNEKLFF.